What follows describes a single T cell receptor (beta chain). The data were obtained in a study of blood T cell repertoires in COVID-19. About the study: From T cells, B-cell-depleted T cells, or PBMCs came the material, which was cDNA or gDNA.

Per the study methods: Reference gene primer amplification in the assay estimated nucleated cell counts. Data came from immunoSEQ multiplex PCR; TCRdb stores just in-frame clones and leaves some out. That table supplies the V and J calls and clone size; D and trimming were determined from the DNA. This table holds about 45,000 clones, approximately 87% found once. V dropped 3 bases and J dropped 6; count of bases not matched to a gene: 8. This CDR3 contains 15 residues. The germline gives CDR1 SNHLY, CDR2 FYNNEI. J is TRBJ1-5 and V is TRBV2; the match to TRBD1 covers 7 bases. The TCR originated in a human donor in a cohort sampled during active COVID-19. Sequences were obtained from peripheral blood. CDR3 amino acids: CASSDYRGAGQPQHF. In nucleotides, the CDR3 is TGTGCCAGCAGTGATTACAGGGGAGCGGGTCAGCCCCAGCATTTT.